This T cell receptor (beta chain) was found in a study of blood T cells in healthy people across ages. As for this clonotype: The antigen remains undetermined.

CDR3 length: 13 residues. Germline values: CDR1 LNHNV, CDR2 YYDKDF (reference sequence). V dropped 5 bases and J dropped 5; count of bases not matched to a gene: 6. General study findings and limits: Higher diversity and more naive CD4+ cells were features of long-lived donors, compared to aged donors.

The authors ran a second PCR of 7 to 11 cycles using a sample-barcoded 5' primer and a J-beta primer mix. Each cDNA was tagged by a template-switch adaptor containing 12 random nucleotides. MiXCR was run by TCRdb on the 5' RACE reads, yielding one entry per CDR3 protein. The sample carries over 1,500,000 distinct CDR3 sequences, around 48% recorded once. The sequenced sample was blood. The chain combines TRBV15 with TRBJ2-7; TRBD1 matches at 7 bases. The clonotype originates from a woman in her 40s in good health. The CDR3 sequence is CATSARQGNEQYF. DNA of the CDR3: TGTGCCACCAGCGCGAGACAGGGCAACGAGCAGTACTTC.